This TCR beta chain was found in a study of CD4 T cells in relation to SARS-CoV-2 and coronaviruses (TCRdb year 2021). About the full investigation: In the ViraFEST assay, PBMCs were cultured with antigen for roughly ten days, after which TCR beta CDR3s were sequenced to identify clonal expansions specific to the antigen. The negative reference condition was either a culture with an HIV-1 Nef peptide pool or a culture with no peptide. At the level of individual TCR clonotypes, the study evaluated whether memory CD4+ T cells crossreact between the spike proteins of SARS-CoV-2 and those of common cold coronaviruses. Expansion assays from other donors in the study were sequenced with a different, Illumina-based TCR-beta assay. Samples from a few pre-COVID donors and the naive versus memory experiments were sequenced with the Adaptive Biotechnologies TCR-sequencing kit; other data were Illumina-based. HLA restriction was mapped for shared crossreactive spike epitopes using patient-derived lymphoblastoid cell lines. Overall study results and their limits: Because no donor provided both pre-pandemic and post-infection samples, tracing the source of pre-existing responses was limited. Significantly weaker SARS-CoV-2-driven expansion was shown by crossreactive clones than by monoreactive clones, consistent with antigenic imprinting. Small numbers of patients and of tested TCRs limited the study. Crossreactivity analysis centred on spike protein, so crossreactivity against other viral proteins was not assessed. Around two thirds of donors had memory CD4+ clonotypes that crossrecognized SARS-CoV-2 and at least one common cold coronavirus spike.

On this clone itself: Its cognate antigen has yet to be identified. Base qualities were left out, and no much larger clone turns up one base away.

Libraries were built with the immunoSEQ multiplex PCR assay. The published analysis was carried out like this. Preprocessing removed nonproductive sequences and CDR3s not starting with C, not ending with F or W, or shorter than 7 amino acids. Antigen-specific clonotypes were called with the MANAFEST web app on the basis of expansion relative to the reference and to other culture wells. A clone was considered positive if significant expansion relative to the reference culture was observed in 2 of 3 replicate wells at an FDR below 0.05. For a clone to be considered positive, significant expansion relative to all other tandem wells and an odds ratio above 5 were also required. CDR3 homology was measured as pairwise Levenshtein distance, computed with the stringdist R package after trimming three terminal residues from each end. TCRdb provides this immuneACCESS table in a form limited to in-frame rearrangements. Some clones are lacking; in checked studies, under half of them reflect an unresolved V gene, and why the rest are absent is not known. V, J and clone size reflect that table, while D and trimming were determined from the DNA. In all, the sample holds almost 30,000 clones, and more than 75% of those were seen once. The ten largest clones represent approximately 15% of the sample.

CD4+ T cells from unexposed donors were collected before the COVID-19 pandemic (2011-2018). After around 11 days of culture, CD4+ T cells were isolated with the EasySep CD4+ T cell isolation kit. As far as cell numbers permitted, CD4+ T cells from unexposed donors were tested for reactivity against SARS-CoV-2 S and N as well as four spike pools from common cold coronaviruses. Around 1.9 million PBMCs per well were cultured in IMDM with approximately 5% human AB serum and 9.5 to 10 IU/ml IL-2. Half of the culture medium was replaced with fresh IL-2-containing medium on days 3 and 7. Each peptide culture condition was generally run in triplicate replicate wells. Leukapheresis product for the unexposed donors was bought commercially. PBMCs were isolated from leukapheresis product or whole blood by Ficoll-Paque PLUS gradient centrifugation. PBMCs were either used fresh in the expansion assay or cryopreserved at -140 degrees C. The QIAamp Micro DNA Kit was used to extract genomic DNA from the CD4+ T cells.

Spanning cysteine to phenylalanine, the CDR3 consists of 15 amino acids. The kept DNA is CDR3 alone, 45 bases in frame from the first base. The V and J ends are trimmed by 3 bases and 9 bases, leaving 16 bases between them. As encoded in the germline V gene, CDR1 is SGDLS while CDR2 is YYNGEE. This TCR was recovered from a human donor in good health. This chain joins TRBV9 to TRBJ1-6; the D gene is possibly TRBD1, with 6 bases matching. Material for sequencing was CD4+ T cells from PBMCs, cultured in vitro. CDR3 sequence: CASSATGGRGSPLHF. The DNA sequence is TGTGCCAGCAGCGCTACCGGGGGCAGGGGTTCACCCCTCCACTTT.